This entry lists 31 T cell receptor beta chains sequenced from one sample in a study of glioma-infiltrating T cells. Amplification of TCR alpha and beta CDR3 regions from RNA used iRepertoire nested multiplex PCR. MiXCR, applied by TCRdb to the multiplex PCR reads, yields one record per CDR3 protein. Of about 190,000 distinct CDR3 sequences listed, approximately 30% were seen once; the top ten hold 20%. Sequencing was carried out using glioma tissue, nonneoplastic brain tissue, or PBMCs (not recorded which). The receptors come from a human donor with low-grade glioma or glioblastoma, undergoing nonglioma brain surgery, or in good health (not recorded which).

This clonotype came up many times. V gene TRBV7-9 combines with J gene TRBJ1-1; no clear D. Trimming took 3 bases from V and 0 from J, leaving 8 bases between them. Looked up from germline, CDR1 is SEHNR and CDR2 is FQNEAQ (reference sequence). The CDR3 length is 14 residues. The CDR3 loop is CASSLPGLNTEAFF. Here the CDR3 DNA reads TGTGCCAGCAGCTTGCCAGGATTGAACACTGAAGCTTTCTTT.

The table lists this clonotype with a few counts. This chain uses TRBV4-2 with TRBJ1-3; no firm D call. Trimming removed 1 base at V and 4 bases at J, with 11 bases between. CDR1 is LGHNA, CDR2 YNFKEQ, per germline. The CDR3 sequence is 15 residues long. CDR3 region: CASSQGSGSGNTIYF. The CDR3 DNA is TGTGCCAGCAGCCAAGGGTCGGGTTCCGGAAACACCATATATTTT.

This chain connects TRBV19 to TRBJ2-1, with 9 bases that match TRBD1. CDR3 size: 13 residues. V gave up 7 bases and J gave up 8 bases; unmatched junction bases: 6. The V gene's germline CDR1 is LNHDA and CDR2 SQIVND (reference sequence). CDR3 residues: CASNRGRGDEQFF. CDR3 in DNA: TGTGCCAGTAACAGGGGGCGCGGGGATGAGCAGTTCTTC.

The CDR3 DNA reads TGTGCCACAGCCCCCGGACATGGGGCCTCCAGGAACACTGAAGCTTTCTTT. This encodes CATAPGHGASRNTEAFF. This rearrangement joins TRBV24-1 to TRBJ1-1, with a tentative D call TRBD1 (5 bases). The germline V gene has CDR1 KGHDR and CDR2 SFDVKD. Trimming stripped 10 bases from V and 1 base from J, with 24 bases between. This CDR3 contains 17 residues.

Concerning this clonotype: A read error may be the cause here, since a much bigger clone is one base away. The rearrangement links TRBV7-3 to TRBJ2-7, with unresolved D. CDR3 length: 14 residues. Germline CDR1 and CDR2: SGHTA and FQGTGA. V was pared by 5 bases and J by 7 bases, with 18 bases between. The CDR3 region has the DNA TGTGCCAGCAGCCTGTCGGGCCCTAACAATGAGCAGTACTTC. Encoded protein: CASSLSGPNNEQYF.

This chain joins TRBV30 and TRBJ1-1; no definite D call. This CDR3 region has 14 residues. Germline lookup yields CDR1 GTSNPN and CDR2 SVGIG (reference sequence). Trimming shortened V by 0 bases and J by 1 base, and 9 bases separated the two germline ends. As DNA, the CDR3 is TGTGCCTGGAGTGTCCTCGGAACGAACACTGAAGCTTTCTTT. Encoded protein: CAWSVLGTNTEAFF.

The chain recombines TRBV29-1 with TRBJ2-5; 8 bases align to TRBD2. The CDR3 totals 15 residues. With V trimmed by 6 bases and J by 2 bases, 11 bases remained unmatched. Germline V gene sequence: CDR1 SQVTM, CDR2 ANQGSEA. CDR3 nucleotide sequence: TGCAGCGTACAGGTCTCCACTAGCGGACAAGAGACCCAGTACTTC. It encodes CSVQVSTSGQETQYF.

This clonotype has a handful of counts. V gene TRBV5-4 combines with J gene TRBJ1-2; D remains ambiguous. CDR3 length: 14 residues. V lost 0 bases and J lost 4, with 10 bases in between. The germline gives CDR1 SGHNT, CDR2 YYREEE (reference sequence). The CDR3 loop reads CASSLEERGYGYTF. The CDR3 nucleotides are TGTGCCAGCAGCTTGGAGGAGCGAGGCTATGGCTACACCTTC.

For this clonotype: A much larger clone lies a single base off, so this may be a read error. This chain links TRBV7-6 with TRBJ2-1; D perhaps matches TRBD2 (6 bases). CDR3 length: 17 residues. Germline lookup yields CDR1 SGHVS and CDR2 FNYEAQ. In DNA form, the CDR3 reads TGTGCCAGCAGCTTAGAGCACTGGGCTAGTCGGGGGAACGAGCAGTCCTTC. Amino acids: CASSLEHWASRGNEQSF. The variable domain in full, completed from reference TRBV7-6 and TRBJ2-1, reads GAGVSQSPRYKVTKRGQDVALRCDPISGHVSLYWYRQALGQGPEFLTYFNYEAQQDKSGLPNDRFSAERPEGSISTLTIQRTEQRDSAMYRCASSLEHWASRGNEQSFGPGTRLTVL.

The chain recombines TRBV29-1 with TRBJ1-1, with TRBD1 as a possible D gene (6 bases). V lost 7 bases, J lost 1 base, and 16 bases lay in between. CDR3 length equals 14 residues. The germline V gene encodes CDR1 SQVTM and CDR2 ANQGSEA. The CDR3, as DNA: TGCAGCGCCTGCAGGGGACATTCGAACACTGAAGCTTTCTTT. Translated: CSACRGHSNTEAFF. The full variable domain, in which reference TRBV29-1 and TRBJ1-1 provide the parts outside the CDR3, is SAVISQKPSRDICQRGTSLTIQCQVDSQVTMMFWYRQQPGQSLTLIATANQGSEATYESGFVIDKFPISRPNLTFSTLTVSNMSPEDSSIYLCSACRGHSNTEAFFGQGTRLTVV.

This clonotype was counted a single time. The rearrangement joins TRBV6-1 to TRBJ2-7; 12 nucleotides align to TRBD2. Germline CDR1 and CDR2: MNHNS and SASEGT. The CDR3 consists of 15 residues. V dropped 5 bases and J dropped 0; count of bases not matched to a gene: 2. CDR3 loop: CASSWTSGTSYEQYF. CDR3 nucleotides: TGTGCCAGCAGTTGGACTAGCGGGACCTCCTACGAGCAGTACTTC.

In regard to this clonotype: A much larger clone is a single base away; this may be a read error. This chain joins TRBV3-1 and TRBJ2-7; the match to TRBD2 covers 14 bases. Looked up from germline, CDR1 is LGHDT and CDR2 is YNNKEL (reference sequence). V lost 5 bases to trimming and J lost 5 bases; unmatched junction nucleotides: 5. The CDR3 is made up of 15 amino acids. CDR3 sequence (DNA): TGTGCCAGCAGCGCCCAGGGACTAGCGGGAGACGAGCAGTACTTC. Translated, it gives CASSAQGLAGDEQYF.

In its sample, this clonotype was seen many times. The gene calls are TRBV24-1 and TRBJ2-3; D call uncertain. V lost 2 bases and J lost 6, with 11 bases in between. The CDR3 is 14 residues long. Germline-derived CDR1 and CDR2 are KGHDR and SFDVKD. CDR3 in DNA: TGTGCCACCAGTGATTCCATTGTGAGGGATACGCAGTATTTT. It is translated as CATSDSIVRDTQYF.

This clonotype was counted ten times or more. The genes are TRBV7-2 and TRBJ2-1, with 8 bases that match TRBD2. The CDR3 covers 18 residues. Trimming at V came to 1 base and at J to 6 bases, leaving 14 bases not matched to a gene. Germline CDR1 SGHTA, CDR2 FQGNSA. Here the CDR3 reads CASSLGPHTSGLTNEQFF. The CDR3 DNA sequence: TGTGCCAGCAGCTTAGGGCCCCATACTAGCGGACTAACCAATGAGCAGTTCTTC.

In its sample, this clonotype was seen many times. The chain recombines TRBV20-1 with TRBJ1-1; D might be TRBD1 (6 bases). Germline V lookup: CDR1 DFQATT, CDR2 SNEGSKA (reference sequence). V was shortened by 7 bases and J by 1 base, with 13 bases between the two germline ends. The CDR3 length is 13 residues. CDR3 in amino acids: CSGQDYANTEAFF. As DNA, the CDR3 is TGCAGTGGACAGGACTACGCGAACACTGAAGCTTTCTTT.

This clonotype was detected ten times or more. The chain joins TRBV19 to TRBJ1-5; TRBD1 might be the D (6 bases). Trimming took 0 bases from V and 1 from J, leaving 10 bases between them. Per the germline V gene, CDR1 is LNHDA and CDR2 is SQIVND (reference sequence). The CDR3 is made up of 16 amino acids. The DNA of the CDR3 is TGTGCCAGTAGTATAGAGCACAGGGCCAGCAATCAGCCCCAGCATTTT. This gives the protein CASSIEHRASNQPQHF.

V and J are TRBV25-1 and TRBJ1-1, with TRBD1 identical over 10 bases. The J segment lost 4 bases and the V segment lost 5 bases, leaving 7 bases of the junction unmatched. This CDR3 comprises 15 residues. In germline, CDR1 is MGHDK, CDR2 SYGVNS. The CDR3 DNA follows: TGTGCCAGCAGTCCCGGGACAGGGGTCGGCACTGAAGCTTTCTTT. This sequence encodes CASSPGTGVGTEAFF.

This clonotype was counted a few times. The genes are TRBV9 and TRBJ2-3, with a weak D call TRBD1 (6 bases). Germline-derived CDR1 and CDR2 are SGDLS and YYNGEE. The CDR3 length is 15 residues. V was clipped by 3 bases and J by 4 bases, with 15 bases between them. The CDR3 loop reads CASSATGSLPDTQYF. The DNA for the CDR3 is TGTGCCAGCAGCGCGACAGGATCGCTCCCAGATACGCAGTATTTT.

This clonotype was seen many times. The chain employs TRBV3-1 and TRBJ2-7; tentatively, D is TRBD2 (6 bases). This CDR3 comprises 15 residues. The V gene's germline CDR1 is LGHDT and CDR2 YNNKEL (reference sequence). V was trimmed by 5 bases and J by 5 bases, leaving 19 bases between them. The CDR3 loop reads CASSETTRYWDEQYF. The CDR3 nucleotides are TGTGCCAGCAGCGAGACGACTAGGTATTGGGACGAGCAGTACTTC.

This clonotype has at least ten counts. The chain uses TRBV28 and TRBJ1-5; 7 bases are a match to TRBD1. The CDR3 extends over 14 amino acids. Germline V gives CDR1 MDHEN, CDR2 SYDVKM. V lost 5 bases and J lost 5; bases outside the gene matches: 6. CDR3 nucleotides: TGTGCCAGCAGTCTCGGACAGGAGTATCAGCCCCAGCATTTT. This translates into CASSLGQEYQPQHF.

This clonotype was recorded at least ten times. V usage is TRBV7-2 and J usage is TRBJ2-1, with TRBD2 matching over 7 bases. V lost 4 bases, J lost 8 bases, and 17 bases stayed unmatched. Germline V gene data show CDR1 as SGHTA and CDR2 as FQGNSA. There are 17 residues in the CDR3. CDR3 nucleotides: TGTGCCAGCAGCTCCACCTTTTTGCGGGGAGGGGCCTATGAGCAGTTCTTC. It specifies CASSSTFLRGGAYEQFF.

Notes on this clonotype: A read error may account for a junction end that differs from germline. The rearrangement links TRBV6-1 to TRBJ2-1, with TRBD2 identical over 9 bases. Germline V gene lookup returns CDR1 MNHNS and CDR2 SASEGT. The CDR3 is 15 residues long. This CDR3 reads CVSSLGSGSYNEQFF. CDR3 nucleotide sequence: TGTGTCAGCAGTTTAGGTAGCGGGAGTTACAATGAGCAGTTCTTC.

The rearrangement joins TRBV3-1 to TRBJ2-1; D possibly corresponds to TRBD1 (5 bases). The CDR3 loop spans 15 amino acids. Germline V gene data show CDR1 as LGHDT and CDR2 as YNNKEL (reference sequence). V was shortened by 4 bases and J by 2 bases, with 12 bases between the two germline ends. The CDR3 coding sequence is TGTGCCAGCAGCCTAAGGGGCCCTACCTACAATGAGCAGTTCTTC. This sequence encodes CASSLRGPTYNEQFF.

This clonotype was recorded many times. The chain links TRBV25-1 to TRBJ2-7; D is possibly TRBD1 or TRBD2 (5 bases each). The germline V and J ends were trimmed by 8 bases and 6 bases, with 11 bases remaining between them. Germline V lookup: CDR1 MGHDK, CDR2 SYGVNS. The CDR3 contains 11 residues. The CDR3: CASGIGAEQYF. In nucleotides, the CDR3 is TGTGCCAGCGGCATCGGGGCCGAGCAGTACTTC.

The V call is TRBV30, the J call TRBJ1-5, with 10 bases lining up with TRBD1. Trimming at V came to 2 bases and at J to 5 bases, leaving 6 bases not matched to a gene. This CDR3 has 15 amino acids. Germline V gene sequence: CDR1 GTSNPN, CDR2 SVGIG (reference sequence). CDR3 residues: CAWSLPGTGDQPQHF. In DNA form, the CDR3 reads TGTGCCTGGAGTCTCCCCGGGACAGGGGATCAGCCCCAGCATTTT.

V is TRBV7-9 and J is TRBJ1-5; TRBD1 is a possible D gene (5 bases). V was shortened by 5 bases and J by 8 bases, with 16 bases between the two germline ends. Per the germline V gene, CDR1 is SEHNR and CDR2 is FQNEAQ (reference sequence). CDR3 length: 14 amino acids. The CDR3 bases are TGTGCCAGCAGCGATTCGACGGGACGGGAGCCCCAGCATTTT. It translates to CASSDSTGREPQHF. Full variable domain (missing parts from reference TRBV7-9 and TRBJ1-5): DTGVSQNPRHKITKRGQNVTFRCDPISEHNRLYWYRQTLGQGPEFLTYFQNEAQLEKSRLLSDRFSAERPKGSFSTLEIQRTEQGDSAMYLCASSDSTGREPQHFGDGTRLSIL.

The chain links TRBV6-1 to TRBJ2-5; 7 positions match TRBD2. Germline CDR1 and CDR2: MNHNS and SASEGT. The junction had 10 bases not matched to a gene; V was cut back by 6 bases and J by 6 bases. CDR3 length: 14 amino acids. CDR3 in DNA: TGTGCCAGCAGGCCGACTAGCAGGAGTCAGACCCAGTACTTC. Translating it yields CASRPTSRSQTQYF.

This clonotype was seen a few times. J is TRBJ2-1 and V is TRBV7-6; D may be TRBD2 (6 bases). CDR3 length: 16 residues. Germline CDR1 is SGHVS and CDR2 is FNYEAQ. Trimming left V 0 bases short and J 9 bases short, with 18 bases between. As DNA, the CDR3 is TGTGCCAGCAGCTTAGCCTCGACTGAAAGCGGGTTTGAGCAGTTCTTC. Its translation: CASSLASTESGFEQFF.

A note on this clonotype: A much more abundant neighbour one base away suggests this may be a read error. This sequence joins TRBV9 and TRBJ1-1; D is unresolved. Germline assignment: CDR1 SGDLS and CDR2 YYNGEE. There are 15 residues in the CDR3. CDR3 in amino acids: CASSPNQGMNTEDFF. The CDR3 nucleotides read TGTGCCAGCAGCCCAAATCAAGGTATGAACACTGAAGATTTCTTT. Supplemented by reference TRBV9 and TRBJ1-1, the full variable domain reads DSGVTQTPKHLITATGQRVTLRCSPRSGDLSVYWYQQSLDQGLQFLIQYYNGEERAKGNILERFSAQQFPDLHSELNLSSLELGDSALYFCASSPNQGMNTEDFFGQGTRLTVV.

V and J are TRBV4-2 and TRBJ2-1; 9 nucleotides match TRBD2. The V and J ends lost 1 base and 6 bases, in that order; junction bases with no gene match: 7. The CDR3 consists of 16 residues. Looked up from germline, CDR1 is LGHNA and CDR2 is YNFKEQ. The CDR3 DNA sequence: TGTGCCAGCAGCCAAGGGCTGGGACTAGCTCCCAATGAGCAGTTCTTC. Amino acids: CASSQGLGLAPNEQFF.

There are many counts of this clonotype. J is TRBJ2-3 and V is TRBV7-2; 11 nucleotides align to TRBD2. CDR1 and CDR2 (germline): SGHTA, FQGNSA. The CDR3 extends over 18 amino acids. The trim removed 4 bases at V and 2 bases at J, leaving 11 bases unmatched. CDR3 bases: TGTGCCAGCAGCTCCCCCTCTAGCGGGAGGACCCTCACAGATACGCAGTATTTT. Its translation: CASSSPSSGRTLTDTQYF.